This T cell receptor (beta chain) derives from a study of T cell responses to AZD1222 COVID-19 vaccine. The CDR3 is 14 amino acids. V gave up 2 bases and J gave up 2 bases, with 7 bases separating them. Germline-derived CDR1 and CDR2 are MDHEN and SYDVKM. Study conclusions and caveats: There were vaccine-associated CD4 TCRs across spike, dominant at 160-218 and 743-854. Females outnumbered males among donors, who were mostly white British; clonal diversity was possibly underestimated. Receipt of two AZD1222 doses was followed by a rise in Spike-specific TCR breadth and depth. The study sampled repertoires only after the peak T cell response.

Some clones are missing from TCRdb's copy, which holds only in-frame ones; the method was immunoSEQ multiplex PCR. Here the sample spans 150,000 or so clones, around 91% being singletons. A note on this clone: Antigen specificity is unknown.

Here the sequenced sample was peripheral blood, taken 28 days after the second AZD1222 dose. This sequence was found in an adult who received the AZD1222 COVID-19 vaccine. The chain joins TRBV28 to TRBJ2-1; a possible D gene is TRBD1 (6 bases). The CDR3 nucleotides are TGTGCCAGCAGTTTAGGGACACCCTACAATGAGCAGTTCTTC. It translates to CASSLGTPYNEQFF.